One and the same sample provided the 6 T cell receptor beta chains below, sequenced in a study of shared T cell receptors in the human thymus. TCRdb keeps only in-frame clones here, not all; method: immunoSEQ multiplex PCR. This sample has fewer than 700,000 clones; roughly 90% occur once, and the top ten carry over 0.008%. This sample also appeared in a second study, on human thymus T cells.

The specimen sequenced was thymocytes. Every receptor here comes from a boy younger than two with a congenital heart defect.

V gene TRBV11-3 combines with J gene TRBJ1-4, with 7 bases identical to TRBD1. CDR3 length equals 16 residues. Germline loops: CDR1 SGHNT, CDR2 YENEEA. The trim removed 2 bases at V and 7 bases at J, leaving 10 bases unmatched. CDR3 in DNA: TGTGCCAGCAGCTTATTACAGGGGCGCGGGGCTGAAAAACTGTTTTTT. Protein product: CASSLLQGRGAEKLFF.

The J gene is TRBJ2-3, the V gene TRBV9; 8 nucleotides line up with TRBD1. V lost 6 bases, J lost 0 bases, and 9 bases stayed unmatched. The CDR3 is made up of 16 amino acids. Germline V gives CDR1 SGDLS, CDR2 YYNGEE. Here the CDR3 DNA reads TGTGCCAGCAACCCAGGGGGCCGCTCCAGCACAGATACGCAGTATTTT. It translates to CASNPGGRSSTDTQYF.

This clone is a singleton in its sample. This chain joins TRBV29-1 and TRBJ2-5, with 8 positions matching TRBD2. The CDR3 has 16 amino acids. J was trimmed by 5 bases and V by 2 bases; bases with no gene match: 13. Germline CDR1 is SQVTM and CDR2 is ANQGSEA. CDR3 DNA sequence: TGCAGCGTTGAATTATTGGGTCGGGAGGGTTGTGAGACCCAGTACTTC. It codes for CSVELLGREGCETQYF.

This clone has a single count. The chain couples TRBV4-3 to TRBJ2-5, with 9 bases fitting TRBD2. Losses at the gene ends were 2 bases for V and 1 base for J; bases not matched to a gene: 5. Germline V gene lookup returns CDR1 LGHNA and CDR2 YSLEER. The CDR3 loop spans 16 amino acids. The CDR3 reads CASSQLAGRVQETQYF. CDR3 in DNA: TGCGCCAGCAGCCAACTAGCGGGGAGGGTCCAAGAGACCCAGTACTTC.

This clone came up a few times. The V and J genes are TRBV28 and TRBJ1-2; TRBD1 might be the D (5 bases). The CDR3 totals 13 residues. The germline V gene has CDR1 MDHEN and CDR2 SYDVKM. Deletions cut 5 bases from V and 0 bases from J, with 7 bases between. The CDR3 DNA sequence: TGTGCCAGCAGTACAGGCCCTAACTATGGCTACACCTTC. Amino acids: CASSTGPNYGYTF.

This clone was picked up a small number of times. The rearrangement links TRBV9 to TRBJ1-3; 7 positions match TRBD1. This CDR3 is 18 amino acids long. Germline CDR1 reads SGDLS; CDR2 reads YYNGEE. Losses at the gene ends were 0 bases for V and 0 bases for J; bases not matched to a gene: 9. CDR3 sequence: CASSVEGAGQISGNTIYF. The DNA for the CDR3 is TGTGCCAGCAGCGTAGAGGGGGCGGGACAGATCTCTGGAAACACCATATATTTT.